These 9 T cell receptor beta chains share one sample of origin, sequenced in a study of Ad26.COV2.S vaccination and SARS-CoV-2 variants. Described treatment: around 19 received Ad26.COV2.S at low or high dose, single or two shots; 5 received placebo; per-sample allocation not given. Sample collection was performed on day 63 after the first vaccine or placebo injection. The method was immunoSEQ multiplex PCR; TCRdb's version includes in-frame clones alone and lacks a portion of them. The sample shows over 200,000 clones, 88% of them seen only once. The input for sequencing was peripheral blood, taken in a trial of Ad26.COV2.S vaccine versus placebo. The receptor set was obtained from a person aged 18-65 years who received the Ad26.COV2.S COVID-19 vaccine or a placebo.

This chain connects TRBV7-9 to TRBJ1-2; D is uncertain. CDR3 size: 15 residues. Trimming cost V 5 bases and J 7 bases, with 20 bases left between them. Germline V lookup: CDR1 SEHNR, CDR2 FQNEAQ (reference sequence). The CDR3 protein is CASSPAGPRRLGYTF. CDR3 DNA sequence: TGTGCCAGCAGCCCCGCCGGGCCGCGTAGGCTTGGCTACACCTTC.

This sequence joins TRBV10-3 and TRBJ2-3; a possible D gene is TRBD2 (6 bases). V was clipped by 10 bases and J by 6 bases, with 17 bases between them. Germline CDR1 is ENHRY and CDR2 is SYGVKD. The CDR3 extends over 13 amino acids. The CDR3 DNA reads as TGTGCCACCCTTCAGGGAGGAGGGGATACGCAGTATTTT. This sequence encodes CATLQGGGDTQYF.

J is TRBJ2-5 and V is TRBV11-2; a possible D gene is TRBD2 (5 bases). Germline assignment: CDR1 SGHAT and CDR2 FQNNGV. This CDR3 comprises 13 residues. Trimming cost V 1 base and J 7 bases, with 10 bases left between them. The CDR3 DNA reads as TGTGCCAGCAGCTTAGGTCCCAGCGGGACCCAGTACTTC. As protein: CASSLGPSGTQYF.

This chain uses TRBV12-3 or TRBV12-4 with TRBJ2-7, with no clear D. Deletions cut 2 bases from V and 1 base from J, with 3 bases between. The CDR3 totals 12 residues. The CDR3 DNA reads TGTGCCAGCAGTTTAAGGTCCTACGAGCAGTACTTC. This translates into CASSLRSYEQYF.

This sequence joins TRBV5-1 and TRBJ2-5, with D maybe TRBD2 (5 bases). V was trimmed by 7 bases and J by 5 bases, leaving 18 bases between them. CDR3 length: 14 residues. CDR1 is SGHRS and CDR2 is YFSETQ in the germline V gene. Here the CDR3 reads CASGSWGGRETQYF. In DNA form, the CDR3 reads TGCGCCAGCGGGAGCTGGGGTGGAAGGGAGACCCAGTACTTC.

This clone was counted once. V and J are TRBV18 and TRBJ2-5; D tentatively fits TRBD1 or TRBD2 (6 bases each). The germline CDR1 and CDR2 sequences are KGHSH and LQKENI. The CDR3 is 14 residues long. Trimming shortened V by 3 bases and J by 4 bases, and 12 bases separated the two germline ends. The CDR3 region has the DNA TGTGCCAGCTCACCTATCGGGGGCGGAGAGACCCAGTACTTC. Translation gives CASSPIGGGETQYF. The complete variable domain, with remaining parts taken from reference TRBV18 and TRBJ2-5, reads NAGVMQNPRHLVRRRGQEARLRCSPMKGHSHVYWYRQLPEEGLKFMVYLQKENIIDESGMPKERFSAEFPKEGPSILRIQQVVRGDSAAYFCASSPIGGGETQYFGPGTRLLVL.

V gene TRBV19 combines with J gene TRBJ1-4; 9 positions match TRBD1. This CDR3 is built from 15 residues. The V segment lost 8 bases and the J segment 7 bases; nucleotides outside the gene matches: 11. The V gene's germline CDR1 is LNHDA and CDR2 SQIVND (reference sequence). The CDR3 is CASSTGGSLVEKLFF. Written as DNA, the CDR3 is TGTGCCAGTTCTACAGGGGGCTCACTTGTTGAAAAACTGTTTTTT.

At least ten counts were recorded for this clone. The DNA for the CDR3 is TGTGCCAGCAGGGTAGCGGGGTTCTACAATGAGCAGTTCTTC. Residues: CASRVAGFYNEQFF. The chain combines TRBV27 with TRBJ2-1, with 8 bases lining up with TRBD2. The CDR3 has 14 residues. From germline, CDR1 is MNHEY and CDR2 SMNVEV (reference sequence). The ends lost 6 bases at V and 3 bases at J; junction bases unmatched: 4.

The J gene is TRBJ1-2, the V gene TRBV2; D is perhaps TRBD1 (6 bases). Germline V gene data show CDR1 as SNHLY and CDR2 as FYNNEI. This CDR3 comprises 15 residues. Trimming took 6 bases from V and 6 from J, leaving 20 bases between them. CDR3 coding DNA: TGTGCCAGCAGCGAACGAGGGGGGGGACGGGATGGCTACACCTTC. Amino acids: CASSERGGGRDGYTF.